The T cell receptor (beta chain) described here comes from a study of OX40 agonist ivuxolimab in advanced cancers. Sequenced by immunoSEQ multiplex PCR; TCRdb stores in-frame clones only, minus some. The sample holds more than 45,000 clones, under 85% seen once. Trimming left V 2 bases short and J 8 bases short, with 10 bases between. The CDR3 is 13 residues long. Germline loops: CDR1 SGHNT, CDR2 YYREEE (reference sequence). The chain combines TRBV5-4 with TRBJ1-4; a weak D match, TRBD1 (5 bases). The receptor was isolated from an adult with an advanced solid tumor such as melanoma, head and neck, liver or kidney cancer. Source: CD4+ or CD8+ T cells sorted from blood, taken in a trial of the OX40 agonist ivuxolimab. The chain's CDR3 is CASSFAGEEKLFF. The CDR3 DNA reads TGTGCCAGCAGCTTCGCGGGGGAAGAAAAACTGTTTTTT.